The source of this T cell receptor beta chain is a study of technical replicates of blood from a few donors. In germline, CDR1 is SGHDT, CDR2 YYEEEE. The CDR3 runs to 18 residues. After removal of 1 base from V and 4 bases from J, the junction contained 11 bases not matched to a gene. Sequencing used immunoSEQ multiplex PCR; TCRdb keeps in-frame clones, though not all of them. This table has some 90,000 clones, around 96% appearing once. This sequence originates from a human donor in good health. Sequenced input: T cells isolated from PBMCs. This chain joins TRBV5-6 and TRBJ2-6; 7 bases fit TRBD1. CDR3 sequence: CASSLPGQSSVGANVLTF. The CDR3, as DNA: TGTGCCAGCAGCTTGCCGGGACAGTCCTCAGTGGGGGCCAACGTCCTGACTTTC.